This is a list of T cell receptor beta chains from one sample in a study of blood T cell repertoires in COVID-19. Clones were sequenced by immunoSEQ multiplex PCR, and TCRdb holds only the in-frame ones, with some missing. The sample lists over 85,000 clones, around nine tenths occurring once. Source material: peripheral blood. Every receptor here comes from a woman aged 80 or over with active COVID-19. CDR3s include the opening cysteine and the closing phenylalanine or tryptophan. The order of the fields is V gene, clone size, D gene, J gene, CDR3 protein, CDR3 DNA. D genes are given only for firm matches. Clone size is stated in some rows and not others, as once, few, many or a class when expanded.

TRBV5-6	NA	TRBD2	TRBJ2-1	CASSLATMAGGFYNEQFF	TGTGCCAGCAGCTTGGCCACTATGGCGGGAGGTTTCTACAATGAGCAGTTCTTC
TRBV6-2/TRBV6-3	NA	TRBD1	TRBJ2-5	CASSYGLVSSGGETQYF	TGTGCCAGCAGTTACGGGCTAGTGTCCTCAGGGGGAGAGACCCAGTACTTC
TRBV5-1	NA	TRBD1	TRBJ1-2	CASSLTGGNYGYTF	TGCGCCAGCAGCTTGACAGGGGGAAACTATGGCTACACCTTC
TRBV12-3/TRBV12-4	once	TRBD1	TRBJ1-1	CADGTGQSTEAFF	TGTGCAGACGGGACAGGGCAGTCAACTGAAGCTTTCTTT
TRBV6-1	NA	NA	TRBJ1-6	CASSEASTGGGSPLHF	TGTGCCAGCAGTGAAGCATCCACCGGGGGAGGTTCACCCCTCCACTTT
TRBV5-1	NA	NA	TRBJ2-5	CASSLRLAETQYF	TGCGCCAGCAGCTTGAGGCTAGCAGAGACCCAGTACTTC
TRBV7-3	NA	TRBD1	TRBJ2-5	CASSITGGEYETQYF	TGTGCCAGCAGCATAACAGGGGGCGAGTATGAGACCCAGTACTTC
TRBV5-4	NA	TRBD1	TRBJ2-5	CASRDTGGAKTQYF	TGTGCCAGCAGGGACACAGGGGGCGCGAAGACCCAGTACTTC
TRBV7-8	NA	TRBD2	TRBJ2-3	CASSLVLAGLDTQYF	TGTGCCAGCAGCTTGGTGCTAGCGGGATTGGATACGCAGTATTTT
TRBV28	once	NA	TRBJ1-1	CASRRGGSTEAFF	TGTGCCAGCCGGAGGGGAGGAAGCACTGAAGCTTTCTTT
TRBV5-4	NA	NA	TRBJ2-3	CASSELRGSRDTQYF	TGTGCCAGCAGCGAACTAAGGGGGAGTCGAGATACGCAGTATTTT
TRBV19	NA	NA	TRBJ1-5	CASSTQGNQPQHF	TGTGCCAGTAGTACACAGGGAAATCAGCCCCAGCATTTT
TRBV4-1	NA	NA	TRBJ1-1	CASSQEQGWTEAFF	TGCGCCAGCAGCCAAGAACAGGGATGGACTGAAGCTTTCTTT
TRBV7-3	NA	TRBD1	TRBJ1-1	CASSSTGGVTEAFF	TGTGCCAGCAGCTCTACAGGGGGAGTCACTGAAGCTTTCTTT
TRBV6-5	once	TRBD1	TRBJ2-3	CASSPGQGADTQYF	TGTGCCAGCAGCCCGGGACAGGGGGCGGATACGCAGTATTTT
TRBV28	NA	NA	TRBJ1-2	CASNEGSYYGYTF	TGTGCCAGCAATGAGGGCTCCTACTATGGCTACACCTTC
TRBV28	NA	NA	TRBJ2-3	CASSSWGFTDTQYF	TGTGCCAGCAGTTCTTGGGGCTTCACAGATACGCAGTATTTT
TRBV4-1	NA	NA	TRBJ2-7	CASSQVGSYEQYF	TGCGCCAGCAGCCAAGTTGGGAGCTACGAGCAGTACTTC
TRBV7-2	once	TRBD2	TRBJ2-1	CASSLVSGRATEQFF	TGTGCCAGCAGCTTAGTTAGCGGGAGGGCTACTGAGCAGTTCTTC
TRBV27	NA	TRBD2	TRBJ2-1	CASERVAGVGDEQFF	TGTGCCAGCGAGAGGGTAGCGGGAGTCGGGGATGAGCAGTTCTTC
TRBV5-1	NA	TRBD2	TRBJ2-1	CASRSGLASYNEQFF	TGCGCCAGCAGATCCGGACTAGCCTCCTACAATGAGCAGTTCTTC
TRBV29-1	NA	TRBD1	TRBJ2-5	CSADTGTGVETQYF	TGCAGCGCGGACACCGGGACAGGGGTGGAGACCCAGTACTTC
TRBV7-2	NA	NA	TRBJ2-5	CASSPRRAPETQYF	TGTGCCAGCAGCCCACGGAGGGCCCCAGAGACCCAGTACTTC
TRBV19	NA	NA	TRBJ2-4	CASRPYGGEVYIQYF	TGTGCCAGCCGACCGTACGGGGGAGAGGTATACATTCAGTACTTC